The next 8 T cell receptor beta chains were all read from a single sample in a study of T cell responses to AZD1222 COVID-19 vaccine. Clones were read by immunoSEQ multiplex PCR, and TCRdb kept only the in-frame ones, dropping some. The sample includes over 80,000 clones, approximately 90% of them seen just once. Sequenced material: peripheral blood, taken 28 days after the second AZD1222 dose. The receptors were gathered from an adult who received the AZD1222 COVID-19 vaccine.

This clone occurred once. This rearrangement joins TRBV10-3 to TRBJ1-2; D is unresolved. V was cut by 3 bases and J by 0 bases, with 11 bases left in between. This CDR3 contains 15 residues. Germline CDR1 reads ENHRY; CDR2 reads SYGVKD. The CDR3 spells CAISDSTRPNYGYTF. As DNA, the CDR3 is TGTGCCATCAGTGATTCCACAAGACCTAACTATGGCTACACCTTC.

In its sample, this clone was seen once. This chain uses TRBV11-2 with TRBJ1-3; TRBD1 aligns across 8 bases. With V trimmed by 5 bases and J by 2 bases, 2 bases remained unmatched. Germline V gene sequence: CDR1 SGHAT, CDR2 FQNNGV. The CDR3 is 14 amino acids. The CDR3 DNA reads TGTGCCAGCAGCCCGACAGGGGCTGGAAACACCATATATTTT. It translates to CASSPTGAGNTIYF.

J is TRBJ1-1 and V is TRBV10-3; TRBD1 matches at 9 bases. The CDR3 runs to 14 residues. CDR1 ENHRY and CDR2 SYGVKD come from the germline V gene. J gave up 4 bases and V 6 bases, and 6 bases lay outside the gene matches. CDR3 nucleotides: TGTGCCATCAGAGAACAGGGGGCGATCACTGAAGCTTTCTTT. Protein product: CAIREQGAITEAFF.

The V and J genes are TRBV29-1 and TRBJ2-1; 10 bases agree with TRBD2. Germline V gene lookup returns CDR1 SQVTM and CDR2 ANQGSEA. The junction had 4 bases not matched to a gene; V was cut back by 4 bases and J by 4 bases. The CDR3 runs 14 residues. The CDR3 loop reads CSVVRTSGYNEQFF. Here the CDR3 DNA reads TGCAGCGTTGTCCGGACTAGCGGTTACAATGAGCAGTTCTTC.

The rearrangement joins TRBV18 to TRBJ2-5, with D hard to call. This CDR3 is 16 amino acids long. Trimming took off 3 bases at V and 5 bases at J, with 19 bases between the two ends. Germline CDR1 reads KGHSH; CDR2 reads LQKENI. The CDR3 region is CASSPAIDSIGETQYF. In DNA, the CDR3 is TGTGCCAGCTCACCCGCGATAGATTCGATAGGGGAGACCCAGTACTTC.

The chain couples TRBV29-1 to TRBJ2-3, with D uncertain. The germline V and J ends were trimmed by 1 base and 0 bases, with 8 bases remaining between them. The CDR3 totals 14 residues. Germline values: CDR1 SQVTM, CDR2 ANQGSEA. CDR3 loop: CSVEGAASTDTQYF. The CDR3 DNA is TGCAGCGTTGAAGGGGCAGCTAGCACAGATACGCAGTATTTT.

This sequence joins TRBV6-2 or TRBV6-3 and TRBJ2-1; 8 bases agree with TRBD2. Germline values: CDR1 MNHEY, CDR2 SVGEGT. CDR3 length: 13 amino acids. Trimming cost V 0 bases and J 12 bases; bases outside gene matches: 4. The CDR3 DNA follows: TGTGCCAGCAGTTACTCGATCGCGGGAGGGCAGTTCTTC. Its protein is CASSYSIAGGQFF.

The chain links TRBV28 to TRBJ1-3, with D hard to call. V was clipped by 2 bases and J by 4 bases, with 9 bases between them. The V gene's germline CDR1 is MDHEN and CDR2 SYDVKM. This CDR3 has 14 residues. The CDR3 region has the DNA TGTGCCAGCAGTTTAAGTGAGGTCGGAAACACCATATATTTT. It translates to CASSLSEVGNTIYF.